A single sample is the source of the 23 T cell receptor beta chains below, sequenced in a study of cytomegalovirus exposure and HLA in healthy donors. The PCR had 60 Vbeta and 13 Jbeta primers. The protocol was immunoSEQ multiplex PCR, while the TCRdb copy is restricted to in-frame clones and leaves out a portion. The repertoire consists of 300,000 or so clones, with about 83% occurring once and the leading ten covering roughly 2%. Sequenced material: PBMCs. These TCRs come from a woman aged 35 to 49 in good health and CMV-seropositive.

J is TRBJ1-1 and V is TRBV19; TRBD1 matches at 8 bases. The CDR3 contains 14 residues. The J segment lost 3 bases and the V segment lost 5 bases, leaving 5 bases of the junction unmatched. The germline CDR1 and CDR2 sequences are LNHDA and SQIVND (reference sequence). CDR3 amino acids: CASSPTGVDTEAFF. CDR3 in DNA: TGTGCCAGTAGTCCGACAGGGGTGGACACTGAAGCTTTCTTT.

CDR3 bases: TGCAGCGCGAGAGGACAGGTGAACACTGAAGCTTTCTTT. Amino acids: CSARGQVNTEAFF. The V and J genes are TRBV29-1 and TRBJ1-1, with 7 bases matching TRBD1. Germline V gene data show CDR1 as SQVTM and CDR2 as ANQGSEA. CDR3 length equals 13 residues. The ends lost 7 bases at V and 0 bases at J; junction bases unmatched: 5.

Notes on this clone: The junction departs from germline at one end; a sequencing error may be responsible. This chain links TRBV7-9 with TRBJ2-7; D might be TRBD1 (6 bases). This CDR3 is built from 13 residues. Germline V gives CDR1 SEHNR, CDR2 FQNEAQ (reference sequence). The DNA for the CDR3 is TGTTCCAGCAGCTTAGGACAGTCCTACGAGCAGTACTTC. Translated, it gives CSSSLGQSYEQYF.

The rearrangement uses TRBV6-6 and TRBJ2-7; TRBD1 matches 7 bases. The germline V gene encodes CDR1 MNHNY and CDR2 SVGAGI (reference sequence). The CDR3 is 15 residues long. V trimming: 4 bases; J trimming: 2 bases; junction bases outside the gene matches: 8. CDR3 sequence: CASSLQGTLAYEQYF. CDR3 DNA: TGTGCCAGCAGTTTACAGGGGACCCTAGCCTACGAGCAGTACTTC.

The chain joins TRBV28 to TRBJ1-2, with D possibly TRBD1 on 6 matching bases. The germline gives CDR1 MDHEN, CDR2 SYDVKM. The CDR3 spans 15 residues. V lost 3 bases and J 1 base, leaving 12 bases between the germline ends. The CDR3 is CASSFQGRVNYGYTF. The CDR3 nucleotides are TGTGCCAGCAGTTTTCAGGGGCGCGTTAACTATGGCTACACCTTC.

This clone was counted between two and nine times. This chain joins TRBV19 and TRBJ2-1; the D gene is possibly TRBD2 (6 bases). The CDR3 covers 15 residues. Trimming pared 3 bases from V and 6 bases from J, leaving 15 bases between. Germline CDR1 LNHDA, CDR2 SQIVND (reference sequence). Here the CDR3 DNA reads TGTGCCAGTAGTATTAGGAGGGAGATGGCCAATGAGCAGTTCTTC. Translated: CASSIRREMANEQFF.

The chain joins TRBV27 to TRBJ2-1, with 9 bases lining up with TRBD2. The CDR3 runs to 14 residues. V dropped 8 bases and J dropped 5; count of bases not matched to a gene: 7. Germline V CDR1 and CDR2: MNHEY, SMNVEV (reference sequence). CDR3 sequence (DNA): TGTGCCAGCCAGGGACTAGCCGAACACAATGAGCAGTTCTTC. It translates to CASQGLAEHNEQFF.

The V call is TRBV7-9, the J call TRBJ2-2, with 10 nucleotides matching TRBD2. The CDR3 has 16 residues. The trim removed 6 bases at V and 1 base at J, leaving 5 bases unmatched. Germline CDR1 is SEHNR and CDR2 is FQNEAQ (reference sequence). The CDR3 spells CASREASGGNTGELFF. The CDR3 DNA reads as TGTGCCAGCAGGGAGGCTAGCGGGGGGAACACCGGGGAGCTGTTTTTT. The complete variable domain, with remaining parts taken from reference TRBV7-9 and TRBJ2-2, reads DTGVSQNPRHKITKRGQNVTFRCDPISEHNRLYWYRQTLGQGPEFLTYFQNEAQLEKSRLLSDRFSAERPKGSFSTLEIQRTEQGDSAMYLCASREASGGNTGELFFGEGSRLTVL.

Note on this clone: Additional DNA sequences in this sample encode the identical CDR3. The V and J genes are TRBV7-2 and TRBJ2-1, with TRBD2 identical over 10 bases. The CDR3 spans 14 residues. Germline trimming cut 1 base from V and 7 bases from J; bases unmatched to any gene: 1. Germline V CDR1 and CDR2: SGHTA, FQGNSA. CDR3 in DNA: TGTGCCAGCAGCTTAGGTAGCGGGAGGAATGAGCAGTTCTTC. This gives the protein CASSLGSGRNEQFF.

The rearrangement uses TRBV9 and TRBJ1-2; 8 nucleotides match TRBD1. V was pared by 2 bases and J by 4 bases, with 10 bases of the junction left unmatched. This CDR3 is 16 amino acids long. Looked up from germline, CDR1 is SGDLS and CDR2 is YYNGEE. CDR3 nucleotides: TGTGCCAGCAGCGTCAGCTCCGGGACAGGCGGCTATGGCTACACCTTC. This gives the protein CASSVSSGTGGYGYTF.

This clone has a handful of counts. V and J are TRBV5-6 and TRBJ1-6, with a possible D match to TRBD1 (5 bases). The V gene's germline CDR1 is SGHDT and CDR2 YYEEEE. Trimming pared 1 base from V and 3 bases from J, leaving 11 bases between. This CDR3 spans 16 amino acids. Written as DNA, the CDR3 is TGTGCCAGCAGCTTGTTAGGGGAATACTATAATTCACCCCTCCACTTT. This gives the protein CASSLLGEYYNSPLHF.

V usage is TRBV7-2 and J usage is TRBJ1-3; D not certain. CDR3 length: 14 amino acids. The ends were cut back, 5 bases at V and 3 bases at J, with 11 bases in the middle. Germline assignment: CDR1 SGHTA and CDR2 FQGNSA. CDR3 in amino acids: CASSPPELGNTIYF. The CDR3 region has the DNA TGTGCCAGCAGCCCCCCCGAGCTTGGAAACACCATATATTTT.

The chain couples TRBV30 to TRBJ1-2, with unresolved D. The CDR3 runs to 11 residues. Germline CDR1 reads GTSNPN; CDR2 reads SVGIG (reference sequence). The V and J ends lost 4 bases and 8 bases respectively, with 11 bases between them. In DNA form, the CDR3 reads TGTGCCTGGACCCGTGGCGGGGGCTACACCTTC. Protein product: CAWTRGGGYTF.

Notes on this clone: The sample carries other DNA sequences with the same CDR3. CDR3 in DNA: TGTGCCAGCAGTGTTGACAGTAACACTGAAGCTTTCTTT. Residues: CASSVDSNTEAFF. The chain carries TRBV2 and TRBJ1-1, with D perhaps TRBD1 (5 bases). The germline V gene has CDR1 SNHLY and CDR2 FYNNEI. The CDR3 totals 13 residues. The V and J ends lost 4 bases and 2 bases respectively, with 8 bases between them.

V is TRBV27 and J is TRBJ2-7; weak D call: TRBD2 (5 bases). The CDR3 runs to 13 residues. Deletions cut 1 base from V and 7 bases from J, with 11 bases between. Germline values: CDR1 MNHEY, CDR2 SMNVEV (reference sequence). CDR3 sequence (DNA): TGTGCCAGCAGTTTATGGGCCCCGGGGGAGCAGTACTTC. This sequence encodes CASSLWAPGEQYF.

The rearrangement links TRBV5-1 to TRBJ2-1; 9 bases line up with TRBD2. The CDR3 is 15 amino acids. The germline V gene encodes CDR1 SGHRS and CDR2 YFSETQ. V was clipped by 0 bases and J by 7 bases; unmatched bases: 5. In DNA, the CDR3 is TGCGCCAGCAGCTTGGTACAGCGGGAGGTAAATGAGCAGTTCTTC. This gives the protein CASSLVQREVNEQFF.

This chain connects TRBV5-1 to TRBJ2-5; D might be TRBD1 (6 bases). From germline, CDR1 is SGHRS and CDR2 YFSETQ. V lost 4 bases, J lost 2 bases, and 12 bases lay in between. The length of the CDR3 is 14 residues. The DNA of the CDR3 is TGCGCCAGCAGCCGGGACACCAGGCAAGAGACCCAGTACTTC. Its protein product is CASSRDTRQETQYF.

This rearrangement joins TRBV6-1 to TRBJ2-3, with 8 bases that match TRBD1. V was clipped by 6 bases and J by 5 bases; unmatched bases: 7. CDR1 and CDR2 (germline): MNHNS, SASEGT. The CDR3 runs to 14 residues. CDR3: CASSLDRGRDTQYF. The CDR3, as DNA: TGTGCCAGCAGCCTCGACAGGGGCCGAGATACGCAGTATTTT.

The V call is TRBV19, the J call TRBJ1-6; D perhaps matches TRBD1 (6 bases). The V end was cut by 5 bases, the J end by 10 bases, with 15 bases between. The germline V gene encodes CDR1 LNHDA and CDR2 SQIVND (reference sequence). The CDR3 totals 14 residues. The CDR3 DNA reads as TGTGCCAGTAGTCCCGGGGGGCAGTACTCACCCCTCCACTTT. It specifies CASSPGGQYSPLHF.

This chain joins TRBV9 and TRBJ1-1; the D gene is possibly TRBD1 (5 bases). The CDR3 totals 13 residues. Trimming pared 0 bases from V and 5 bases from J, leaving 8 bases between. The germline gives CDR1 SGDLS, CDR2 YYNGEE. The CDR3 loop reads CASSVGGWTEAFF. The DNA for the CDR3 is TGTGCCAGCAGCGTAGGGGGCTGGACTGAAGCTTTCTTT.

This clone has just one count. The chain has TRBV28 and TRBJ1-2; a weak D match, TRBD1 (5 bases). This CDR3 is 14 amino acids long. Trimming took off 6 bases at V and 4 bases at J, with 15 bases between the two ends. Germline V gene lookup returns CDR1 MDHEN and CDR2 SYDVKM. The CDR3 DNA is TGTGCCAGCAGACCACAGGAACCCGGCTATGGCTACACCTTC. This sequence encodes CASRPQEPGYGYTF.

The rearrangement joins TRBV6-1 to TRBJ1-4; TRBD1 is a possible D gene (5 bases). The CDR3 covers 14 residues. Germline loops: CDR1 MNHNS, CDR2 SASEGT. V dropped 8 bases and J dropped 0 bases, with 10 bases sitting between them. The CDR3 here is CASGRGATNEKLFF. CDR3 DNA: TGTGCCAGCGGGAGGGGTGCAACTAATGAAAAACTGTTTTTT.

The chain is built from TRBV10-3 and TRBJ1-1, with D possibly TRBD1 on 6 matching bases. Trimming removed 4 bases from V and 1 base from J, with 7 bases in between. This CDR3 is built from 13 residues. Germline V gives CDR1 ENHRY, CDR2 SYGVKD. CDR3 nucleotides: TGTGCCATCAGTGGACAGGAGAACACTGAAGCTTTCTTT. As protein: CAISGQENTEAFF.